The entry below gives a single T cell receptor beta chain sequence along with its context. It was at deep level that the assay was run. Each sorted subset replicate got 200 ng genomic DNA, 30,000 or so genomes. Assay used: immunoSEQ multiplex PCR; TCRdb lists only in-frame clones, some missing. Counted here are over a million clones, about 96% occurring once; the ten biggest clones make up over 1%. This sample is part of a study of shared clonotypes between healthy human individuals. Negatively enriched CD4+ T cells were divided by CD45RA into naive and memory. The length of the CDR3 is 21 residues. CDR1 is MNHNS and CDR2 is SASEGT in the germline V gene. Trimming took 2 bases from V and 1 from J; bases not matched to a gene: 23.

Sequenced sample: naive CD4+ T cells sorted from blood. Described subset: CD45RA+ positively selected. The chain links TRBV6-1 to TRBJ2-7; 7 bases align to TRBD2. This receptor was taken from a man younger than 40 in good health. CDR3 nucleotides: TGTGCCAGCAGTGAATTTAGATCGTTTGAGGGGAGAGCGGGACGGTCCTACGAGCAGTACTTC. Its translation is CASSEFRSFEGRAGRSYEQYF.